The following is a TCR beta chain sequence with its context. These data come from a study of blood T cell repertoires in COVID-19. Overall study: T cells, B-cell-depleted T cells, or PBMCs provided the cDNA or gDNA that served as material.

Trimming stripped 5 bases from V and 1 base from J, with 14 bases between. Germline lookup yields CDR1 SNHLY and CDR2 FYNNEI. The length of the CDR3 is 15 residues. Authors' data handling: It was from reference gene primer amplification that nucleated cell counts were estimated. Assay used: immunoSEQ multiplex PCR; TCRdb lists only in-frame clones, some missing. Clone size and V and J calls were adopted from that table, with D and trimming inferred from the DNA. This table has 70,000 or so clones, 79% appearing once. The chain recombines TRBV2 with TRBJ2-5, with D possibly being TRBD2 (5 bases). The sample consisted of peripheral blood. This receptor was obtained from a human donor in a cohort sampled during active COVID-19. CDR3 protein: CASSKDYGVQETQYF. CDR3 coding DNA: TGTGCCAGCAGTAAAGATTACGGGGTCCAAGAGACCCAGTACTTC.